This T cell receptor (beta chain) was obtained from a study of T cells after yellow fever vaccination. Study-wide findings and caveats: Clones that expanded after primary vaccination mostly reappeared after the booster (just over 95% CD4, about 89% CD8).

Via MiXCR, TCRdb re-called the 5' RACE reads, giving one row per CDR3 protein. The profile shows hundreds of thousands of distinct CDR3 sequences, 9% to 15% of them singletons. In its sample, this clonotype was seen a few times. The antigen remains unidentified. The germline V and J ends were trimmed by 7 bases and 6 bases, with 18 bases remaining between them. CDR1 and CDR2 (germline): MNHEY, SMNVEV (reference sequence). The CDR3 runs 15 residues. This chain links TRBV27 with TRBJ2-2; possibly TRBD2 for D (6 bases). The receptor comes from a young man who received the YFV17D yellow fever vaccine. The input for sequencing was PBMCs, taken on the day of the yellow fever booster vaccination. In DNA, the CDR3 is TGTGCCAGCACCCTAGCCGGAGGGCCATCCGGGGAGCTGTTTTTT. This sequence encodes CASTLAGGPSGELFF.